This TCR beta chain emerged from a study of blood T cell repertoires in COVID-19. There are 17 residues in the CDR3. Germline V gives CDR1 SGHTA, CDR2 FQGNSA. Between the trimmed V and J ends, which lost 5 bases and 3 bases, there was a span of 21 bases. Repertoires were generated with immunoSEQ multiplex PCR, while TCRdb's copy carries only in-frame clones and drops some. The sample lists approximately 280,000 clones, around nine tenths occurring once. Cohorts were assigned according to the clinical history that participants reported. The recovered donors of Cohort 3 showed two negative PCRs, clearance, or symptom resolution.

Sequencing was performed on PBMCs or T cells enriched from blood (not recorded which). The chain carries TRBV7-2 and TRBJ2-3; weak D call: TRBD2 (6 bases). The sequence was obtained from a woman between 18 and 30 years old who had recovered from COVID-19. The CDR3: CASSPRSAGLGTDTQYF. Written as DNA, the CDR3 is TGTGCCAGCAGCCCTCGGTCGGCGGGGCTTGGAACAGATACGCAGTATTTT. The whole variable domain, filled in from reference TRBV7-2 and TRBJ2-3, reads GAGVSQSPSNKVTEKGKDVELRCDPISGHTALYWYRQSLGQGLEFLIYFQGNSAPDKSGLPSDRFSAERTGGSVSTLTIQRTQQEDSAVYLCASSPRSAGLGTDTQYFGPGTRLTVL.